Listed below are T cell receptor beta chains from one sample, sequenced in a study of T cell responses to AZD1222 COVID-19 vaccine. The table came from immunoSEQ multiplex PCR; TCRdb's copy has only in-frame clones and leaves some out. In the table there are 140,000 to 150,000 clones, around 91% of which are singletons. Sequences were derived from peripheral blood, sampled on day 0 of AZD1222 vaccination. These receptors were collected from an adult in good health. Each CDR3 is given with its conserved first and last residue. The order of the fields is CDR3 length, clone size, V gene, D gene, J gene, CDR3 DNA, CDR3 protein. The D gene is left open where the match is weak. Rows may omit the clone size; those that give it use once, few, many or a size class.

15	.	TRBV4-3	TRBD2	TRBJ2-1	TGCGCCAGCAGCCAAGTAGCGGGGGAGGGCAATGAGCAGTTCTTC	CASSQVAGEGNEQFF
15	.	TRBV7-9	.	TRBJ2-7	TGTGCCAGCAGCCGAGTCCGGGGCACCTCCTACGAGCAGTACTTC	CASSRVRGTSYEQYF
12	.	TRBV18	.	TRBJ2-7	TGTGCCAGCTCACCAAGGGGCTACGAGCAGTACTTC	CASSPRGYEQYF
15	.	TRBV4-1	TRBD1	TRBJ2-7	TGCGCCAGCAGCCATCCGGACAGGGGAGGCAACGAGCAGTACTTC	CASSHPDRGGNEQYF
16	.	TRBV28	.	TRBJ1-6	TGTGCCAGCAGTACCTGGGCAGGGCTCTATAATTCACCCCTCCACTTT	CASSTWAGLYNSPLHF
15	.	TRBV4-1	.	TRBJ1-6	TGCGCCAGCAGCCAAGACAGGGCCTATAATTCACCCCTCCACTTT	CASSQDRAYNSPLHF
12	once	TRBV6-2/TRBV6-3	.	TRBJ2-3	TGTGCCAGCAGCTCGAGCGTGAATACGCAGTATTTT	CASSSSVNTQYF
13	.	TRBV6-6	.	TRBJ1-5	TGTGCCAGCGCACCTGGGGGAGGGCGGCCCCAGCATTTT	CASAPGGGRPQHF
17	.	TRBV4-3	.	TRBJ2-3	TGCGCCAGCAGCCAGAGAGGGTCCGGTGGTAACACAGATACGCAGTATTTT	CASSQRGSGGNTDTQYF
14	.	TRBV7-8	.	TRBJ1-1	TGTGCCAGCAGCCCGGGACGGTCGAACACTGAAGCTTTCTTT	CASSPGRSNTEAFF
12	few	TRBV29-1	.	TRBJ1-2	TGCAGCGTTGTGGGCAGGCTCGGGGGCTACACCTTC	CSVVGRLGGYTF
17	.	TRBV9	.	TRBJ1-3	TGTGCCAGCAGCGTACCCCCCCCCTCATTCTGCGGAAACACCATATATTTT	CASSVPPPSFCGNTIYF
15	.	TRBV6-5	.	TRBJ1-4	TGTGCCAGCAGGGACCGCTCGGGACTCAATGAAAAACTGTTTTTT	CASRDRSGLNEKLFF
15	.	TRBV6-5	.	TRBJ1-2	TGTGCCAGCAGTTACAGGACCGACAGGAACTATGGCTACACCTTC	CASSYRTDRNYGYTF
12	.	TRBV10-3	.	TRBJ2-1	TGTGCCATCAGTGAGAACGGCAATGAGCAGTTCTTC	CAISENGNEQFF
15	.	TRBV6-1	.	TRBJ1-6	TGTGCCAGCAGTGAAATCGTTATCGCCTCTTCACCCCTCCACTTT	CASSEIVIASSPLHF
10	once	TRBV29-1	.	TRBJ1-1	TGCAGCGTTGAACTGCCGAGGGCTTTCTTT	CSVELPRAFF
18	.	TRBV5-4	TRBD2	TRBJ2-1	TGTGCCAGCAGCCCAACCCTGGGGGCGGGGGGATCCTACAATGAGCAGTTCTTC	CASSPTLGAGGSYNEQFF
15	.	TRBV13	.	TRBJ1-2	TGTGCCAGCAGCCTACTTGAACGGGGGCTTGGTGGCTACACCTTC	CASSLLERGLGGYTF
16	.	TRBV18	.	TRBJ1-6	TGTGCCAGCTCACAAACTAGACGGTCAATTCCATCACCCCTCCACTTT	CASSQTRRSIPSPLHF
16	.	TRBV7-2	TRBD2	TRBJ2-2	TGTGCCAGCAGCTTAAGCGGGGGTATTGGGCCCGGGGAGCTGTTTTTT	CASSLSGGIGPGELFF
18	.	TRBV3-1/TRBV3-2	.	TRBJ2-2	TGTGCCAGCAGCCACCAAGCCCACGGGGAGGCGAACACCGGGGAGCTGTTTTTT	CASSHQAHGEANTGELFF
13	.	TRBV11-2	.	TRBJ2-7	TGTGCCAGCAGCGCGGCCAGCCCCTACGAGCAGTACTTC	CASSAASPYEQYF
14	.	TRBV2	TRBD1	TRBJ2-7	TGTGCCAGCAACTCCCGGGACAGGGGATGGGAGCAGTACTTC	CASNSRDRGWEQYF
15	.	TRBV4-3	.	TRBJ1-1	TGCGCCAGCAGCCAAGATCAAGGTTGGGGAGCTGAAGCTTTCTTT	CASSQDQGWGAEAFF
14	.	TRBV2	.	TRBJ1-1	TGTGCCAGCACCCCCGGGACACCGAACACTGAAGCTTTCTTT	CASTPGTPNTEAFF
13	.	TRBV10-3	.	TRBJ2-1	TGTGCCATCAGTGAAGGCATCTACAATGAGCAGTTCTTC	CAISEGIYNEQFF
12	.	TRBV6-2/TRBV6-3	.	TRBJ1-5	TGTGCCAGCAGTTACCTCTATCAGCCCCAGCATTTT	CASSYLYQPQHF
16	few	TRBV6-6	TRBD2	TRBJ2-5	TGTGCCAGCAGCGGGCTAGCGGGAGGCCGTCAAGAGACCCAGTACTTC	CASSGLAGGRQETQYF
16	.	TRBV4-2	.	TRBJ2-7	TGTGCCAGCAGCCAAGTTACCGGGATAAGCTCCTACGAGCAGTACTTC	CASSQVTGISSYEQYF
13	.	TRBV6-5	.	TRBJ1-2	TGTGCCAGCAGTCAGGCAGGGGAGTGGGGCTACACCTTC	CASSQAGEWGYTF
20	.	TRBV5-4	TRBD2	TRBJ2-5	TGTGCCAGCAGCTTGCCCCAGGGGGCTAGCGGGGGCCTTTACCAAGAGACCCAGTACTTC	CASSLPQGASGGLYQETQYF
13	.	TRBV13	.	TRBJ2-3	TGTGCCAGCAGCCCTTGGGGCACAGATACGCAGTATTTT	CASSPWGTDTQYF
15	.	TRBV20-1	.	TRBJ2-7	TGCAGTGCTGGTGGTGGTGGGACACCAGGGTACGAGCAGTACTTC	CSAGGGGTPGYEQYF
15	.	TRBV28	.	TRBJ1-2	TGTGCCAGCACATTTACACGTACCCTCCTTTATGGCTACACCTTC	CASTFTRTLLYGYTF
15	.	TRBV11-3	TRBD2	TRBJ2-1	TGTGCCAGCAGCCACCGCGGACTAGCGGGGGGAGAGCAGTTCTTC	CASSHRGLAGGEQFF
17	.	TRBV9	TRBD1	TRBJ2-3	TGTGCCAGCAGCGTAGCTACAACAGGGGGTCCCGCAGATACGCAGTATTTT	CASSVATTGGPADTQYF
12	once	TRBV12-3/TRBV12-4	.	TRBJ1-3	TGTGCCAGCAGACCGTGGGGAAACACCATATATTTT	CASRPWGNTIYF
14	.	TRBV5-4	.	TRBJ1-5	TGTGCCAGCAGCTTGACCCCAGAAAATCAGCCCCAGCATTTT	CASSLTPENQPQHF
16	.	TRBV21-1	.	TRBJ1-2	TGTGCCAGCTACCTACCCAGGACAGGGGTAAACTATGGCTACACCTTC	CASYLPRTGVNYGYTF
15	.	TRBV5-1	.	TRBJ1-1	TGCGCCAGCAGCGTCTTCACTGGGACCGCCATTGGGGCTTTCTTT	CASSVFTGTAIGAFF
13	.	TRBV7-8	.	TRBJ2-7	TGTGCCAGCAGCTTAGACACTCTCTACGAGCAGTACTTC	CASSLDTLYEQYF
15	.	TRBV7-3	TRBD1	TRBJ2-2	TGTGCCAGCAGCTCAGGGGGCCCAGGGACCGGGGAGCTGTTTTTT	CASSSGGPGTGELFF
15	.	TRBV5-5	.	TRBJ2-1	TGTGCCAGCAGTGAGACTCCTTTCCCTTTGGATGAGCAGTTCTTC	CASSETPFPLDEQFF
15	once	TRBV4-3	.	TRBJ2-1	TGCGCCAGCAGCCAAGATAGGGCCCCCTACAATGAGCAGTTCTTC	CASSQDRAPYNEQFF
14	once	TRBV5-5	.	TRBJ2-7	TGTGCCACCTCGACGGCGACATGGTCCTACGAGCAGTACTTC	CATSTATWSYEQYF
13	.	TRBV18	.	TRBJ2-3	TGTGCCAGCTCACCACAACTGGTTAATACGCAGTATTTT	CASSPQLVNTQYF
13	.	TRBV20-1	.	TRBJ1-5	TGCAGTGCTAGTCAGGGGACGGATCAGCCCCAGCATTTT	CSASQGTDQPQHF
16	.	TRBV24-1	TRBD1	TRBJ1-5	TGTGCCACCAGTGACCCCGGGACAGGGGGTTTTCAGCCCCAGCATTTT	CATSDPGTGGFQPQHF
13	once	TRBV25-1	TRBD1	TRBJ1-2	TGTGCCAGCAGTGAGGGACAGGGCTCTGGCTACACCTTC	CASSEGQGSGYTF
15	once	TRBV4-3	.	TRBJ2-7	TGCGCCAGCAGCCAAGATGTTGCAGGTGCCTACGAGCAGTACTTC	CASSQDVAGAYEQYF
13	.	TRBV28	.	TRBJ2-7	TGTGCCAGCAGACCAAGGACTCGAAACGAGCAGTACTTC	CASRPRTRNEQYF